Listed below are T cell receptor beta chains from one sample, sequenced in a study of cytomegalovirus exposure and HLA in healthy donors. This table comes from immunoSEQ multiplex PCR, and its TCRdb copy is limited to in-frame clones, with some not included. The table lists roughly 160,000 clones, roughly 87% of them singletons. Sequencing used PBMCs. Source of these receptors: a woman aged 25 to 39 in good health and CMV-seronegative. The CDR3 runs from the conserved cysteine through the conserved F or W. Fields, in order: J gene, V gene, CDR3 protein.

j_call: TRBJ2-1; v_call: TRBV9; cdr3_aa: CASSVRGAIGDEQFF
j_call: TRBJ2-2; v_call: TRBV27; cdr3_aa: CASSLPGTTNTGELFF
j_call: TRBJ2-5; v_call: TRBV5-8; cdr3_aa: CASSLAGGLAGPETQYF
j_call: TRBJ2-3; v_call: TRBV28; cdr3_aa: CASSPQGGHGTDTQYF
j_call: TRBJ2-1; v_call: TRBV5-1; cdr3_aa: CASSLDPPSEQFF
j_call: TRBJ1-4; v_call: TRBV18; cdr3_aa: CASSRQKGQVFEKLFF
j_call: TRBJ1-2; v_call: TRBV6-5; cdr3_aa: CASSYSTGGGGYTF
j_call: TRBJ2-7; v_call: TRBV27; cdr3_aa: CASSYGSMPYEQYF
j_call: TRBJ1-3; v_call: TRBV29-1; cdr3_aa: CSVSGTGAGNTIYF
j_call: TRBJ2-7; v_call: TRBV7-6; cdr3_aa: CASSFGTSGGLEGEQYF
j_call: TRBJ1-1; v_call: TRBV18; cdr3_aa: CASSPNLVNTEAFF
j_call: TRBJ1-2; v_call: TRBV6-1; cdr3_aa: CASSISDAGYGYTF
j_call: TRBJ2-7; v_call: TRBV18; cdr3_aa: CASSPDRVSSYEQYF
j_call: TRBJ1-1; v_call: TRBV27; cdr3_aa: CASSFNLITEAFF
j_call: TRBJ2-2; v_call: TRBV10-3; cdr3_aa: CAISELGRGRDTGELFF
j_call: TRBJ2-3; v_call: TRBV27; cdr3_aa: CASSMTGWGRDTQYF
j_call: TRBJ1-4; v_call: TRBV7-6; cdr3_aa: CASSLGQGLGTNEKLFF
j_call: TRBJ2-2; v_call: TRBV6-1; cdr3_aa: CASVRRLANTGELFF
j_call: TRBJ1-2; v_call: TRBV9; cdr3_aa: CASSVHPVMYRGEDYGYTF
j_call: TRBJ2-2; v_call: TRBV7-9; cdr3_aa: CASSEGLAGGPGELFF
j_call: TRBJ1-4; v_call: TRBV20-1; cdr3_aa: CSGKVGEKLFF
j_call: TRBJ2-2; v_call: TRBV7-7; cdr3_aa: CASSPEVSTGELFF
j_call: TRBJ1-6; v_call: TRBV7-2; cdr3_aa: CASSLQGANNSPLHF
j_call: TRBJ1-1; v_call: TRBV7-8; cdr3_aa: CASSPARFAGAFEAFF
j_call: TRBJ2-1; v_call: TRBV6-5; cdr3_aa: CASSHTRSMANEQFF
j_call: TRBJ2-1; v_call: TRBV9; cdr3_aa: CASSVETGTYNEQFF
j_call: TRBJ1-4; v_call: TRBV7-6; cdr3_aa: CASSLAGGENEKLFF
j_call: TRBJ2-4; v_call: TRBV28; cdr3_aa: CASNLSGTSVNKNIQYF
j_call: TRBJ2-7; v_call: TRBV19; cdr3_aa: CASKSQALSYEQYF
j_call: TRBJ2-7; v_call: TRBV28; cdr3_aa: CASILRQGPSYEQYF
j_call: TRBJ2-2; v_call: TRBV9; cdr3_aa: CASSLTGNTGELFF
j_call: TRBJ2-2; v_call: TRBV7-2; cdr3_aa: CASKTGGKLTGELFF
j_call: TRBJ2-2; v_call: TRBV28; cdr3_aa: CASSFLRPNTGELFF
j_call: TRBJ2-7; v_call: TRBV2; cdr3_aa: CASSEAGGLVEQYF
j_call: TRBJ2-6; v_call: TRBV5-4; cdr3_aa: CASSRGTTGANVLTF
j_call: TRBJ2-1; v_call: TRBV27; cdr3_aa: CASSFIETGYPYNEQFF
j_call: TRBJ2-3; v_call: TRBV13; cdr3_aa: CASSSSGGADTQYF
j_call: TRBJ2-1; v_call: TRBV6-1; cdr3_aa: CASSAREGYNEQFF
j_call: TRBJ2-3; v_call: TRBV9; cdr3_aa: CASSPAQGFADTQYF
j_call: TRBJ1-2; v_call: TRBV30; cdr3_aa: CAWSDTVIYGYTF
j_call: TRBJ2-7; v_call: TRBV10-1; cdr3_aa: CASSELGTSGIKYF
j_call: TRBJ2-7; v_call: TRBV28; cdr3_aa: CASSAYLQGAYEQYF
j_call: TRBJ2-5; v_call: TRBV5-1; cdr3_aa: CASSLVAGAETQYF
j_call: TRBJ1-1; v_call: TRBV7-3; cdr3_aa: CASSLTRQGEAFF
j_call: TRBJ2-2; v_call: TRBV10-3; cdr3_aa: CAISDPGQGGTGELFF
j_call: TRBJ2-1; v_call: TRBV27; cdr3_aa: CASLRGNEQFF
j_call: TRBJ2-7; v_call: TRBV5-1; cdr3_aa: CASSPDGLYEQYF
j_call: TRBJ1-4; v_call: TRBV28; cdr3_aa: CASSLGGRDEKLFF
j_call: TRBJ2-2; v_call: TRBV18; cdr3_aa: CASSPPGLAGVGELFF
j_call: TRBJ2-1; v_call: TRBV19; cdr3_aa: CASSIGSSGSGAVF
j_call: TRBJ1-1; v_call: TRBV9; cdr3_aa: CASGEPTGPHEAFF
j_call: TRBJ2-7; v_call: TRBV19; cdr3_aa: CASSIMGTGDSYEQYF
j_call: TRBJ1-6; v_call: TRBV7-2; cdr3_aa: CASSLLLPQGSPLHF
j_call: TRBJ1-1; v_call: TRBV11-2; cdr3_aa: CASSLPRQNTEAFF
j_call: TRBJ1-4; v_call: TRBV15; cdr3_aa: CATSIPGTGNEKLFF